These T cell receptor beta chains were read from a single sample in a study of blood T cell repertoires in COVID-19. Assay used: immunoSEQ multiplex PCR; TCRdb lists only in-frame clones, some missing. The profile shows tens of thousands of clones, just over 85% of them singletons. The sample taken for sequencing was peripheral blood. Receptor source: a human donor in a cohort sampled during active COVID-19. Each CDR3 is given with its conserved first and last residue. Each record gives: V gene, clone size, D gene, J gene, CDR3 DNA, CDR3 protein. The D gene is left open where the match is weak. Only some rows state a clone size, as once, few, many or a class for expanded clones.

>TRBV7-3|few|TRBD2|TRBJ2-3
TGTGCCAGCACTTGGGGACTAGCGGGAGATACGCAGTATTTT
CASTWGLAGDTQYF
>TRBV12-3/TRBV12-4|NA|NA|TRBJ1-1
TGTGCCAGCGGCCTGGTTGAAGCTTTCTTT
CASGLVEAFF
>TRBV27|NA|NA|TRBJ2-7
TGTGCCAGCAAGGGGTTCAACGAGCAGTACTTC
CASKGFNEQYF
>TRBV4-1|NA|TRBD2|TRBJ2-3
TGCGCCAGCAACGAAGGCCGGGGGGGAGGAGATACGCAGTATTTT
CASNEGRGGGDTQYF
>TRBV2|once|NA|TRBJ1-2
TGTGCCAGCAGTCGACAGGTCTATGGCTACACCTTC
CASSRQVYGYTF
>TRBV5-4|once|NA|TRBJ1-5
TGTGCCAGCAGCTTGGGGGGGGAGGGGCCCCAGCATTTT
CASSLGGEGPQHF
>TRBV7-2|NA|NA|TRBJ2-2
TGTGCCAGCAACAGGGATAGGACCGGGGAGCTGTTTTTT
CASNRDRTGELFF
>TRBV7-8|NA|NA|TRBJ1-2
TGTGCCAGCAGCTTAGGGATACAGACAGCTAACTATGGCTACACCTTC
CASSLGIQTANYGYTF
>TRBV19|NA|NA|TRBJ2-5
TGTGCCAGTAGTATAGTGGGGGGAGCTAAGGCAGAGACCCAGTACTTC
CASSIVGGAKAETQYF
>TRBV28|once|NA|TRBJ1-5
TGTGCCAGCAGTTTACTAGCTTCGAGTCTAACTCAGCCCCAGCATTTT
CASSLLASSLTQPQHF
>TRBV28|NA|NA|TRBJ2-7
TGTGCCAGCAGAGGTGGGAGATACGAGCAGTACTTC
CASRGGRYEQYF
>TRBV2|NA|NA|TRBJ2-2
TGTGCCAGCAGGAGAGAAGTGAACACCGGGGAGCTGTTTTTT
CASRREVNTGELFF
>TRBV6-2/TRBV6-3|NA|NA|TRBJ2-7
TGTGCCAGCAGTCGGGACACCTACGAGCAGTACTTC
CASSRDTYEQYF
>TRBV19|NA|NA|TRBJ2-3
TGTGCCAGTAGTCTCACTAGCCGAGAGGATACGCAGTATTTT
CASSLTSREDTQYF
>TRBV18|NA|NA|TRBJ1-2
TGTGCCAGCTCACTGCTAGAGGGATCGGCAGATGGCTACACCTTC
CASSLLEGSADGYTF
>TRBV5-6|NA|NA|TRBJ1-5
TGTGCCAGCAGCTTGGCCAGGGATCAGCCCCAGCATTTT
CASSLARDQPQHF
>TRBV15|NA|TRBD2|TRBJ2-3
TGTGCCACCAGCAGAGATTTAGTCCCAGCGGGAGCGAAAGATACGCAGTATTTT
CATSRDLVPAGAKDTQYF
>TRBV7-3|NA|TRBD1|TRBJ2-1
TGTGCCAGCAGCCAGACAGGGTACAATGAGCAGTTCTTC
CASSQTGYNEQFF
>TRBV19|NA|NA|TRBJ2-1
TGTGCCAGTGACGTGGGGGGGGGCCGGTCCAATGAGCAGTTCTTC
CASDVGGGRSNEQFF
>TRBV5-1|NA|NA|TRBJ1-6
TGCGCCAGCAGCTTGAACGGAGCACCCCTCCACTTT
CASSLNGAPLHF
>TRBV6-4|NA|NA|TRBJ2-1
TGTGCCAGCAGCATAGGCGAGCGCAACAATGAGCAGTTCTTC
CASSIGERNNEQFF
>TRBV19|NA|TRBD2|TRBJ2-1
TGTGCCAGTACCACAGCGGGGTCCTACAATGAGCAGTTCTTC
CASTTAGSYNEQFF
>TRBV2|NA|TRBD2|TRBJ2-7
TGTGCCAGCAGTAGTATAGCGGGAGGAACCTACGAGCAGTACTTC
CASSSIAGGTYEQYF
>TRBV5-1|few|TRBD1|TRBJ2-2
TGCGCCAGCAGCAAGATAACAGGGGGCAGCGGGGAGCTGTTTTTT
CASSKITGGSGELFF
>TRBV3-1/TRBV3-2|NA|TRBD2|TRBJ2-3
TGTGCCAGCAGCCCCTCCGGCGGGGGGCAAACTAGCACAGATACGCAGTATTTT
CASSPSGGGQTSTDTQYF
>TRBV7-7|NA|NA|TRBJ2-3
TGTGCTAGCAGCTTGACAGGTGGGGCAGATACGCAGTATTTT
CASSLTGGADTQYF
>TRBV2|NA|NA|TRBJ2-7
TGTGCCAGCAGTCCGGGACTCGAGCCCTACGAGCAGTACTTC
CASSPGLEPYEQYF
>TRBV28|once|NA|TRBJ2-1
TGTGCCAGCACCACCCCCGGAGGCAGATTTTATGAGCAGTTCTTC
CASTTPGGRFYEQFF
>TRBV3-1/TRBV3-2|NA|NA|TRBJ2-1
TGTGCCAGCAGCCAAGAGGGGATTCCCGGGAGCTGTTTCTTC
CASSQEGIPGSCFF
>TRBV10-3|NA|TRBD2|TRBJ2-3
TGTGCCATCAGTGCAGTGACTAGCGGGAGGGGTGGCACAGATACGCAGTATTTT
CAISAVTSGRGGTDTQYF
>TRBV19|NA|TRBD1|TRBJ1-1
TGTGCCAGTAGTTCAGGGACAGGGGGCGCGCTGAACACTGAAGCTTTCTTT
CASSSGTGGALNTEAFF
>TRBV6-5|NA|TRBD2|TRBJ2-7
TGTGCCAGCGGTTTCCAGCGGGGGGGCGGAAGCTTC
CASGFQRGGGSF
>TRBV7-8|NA|TRBD1|TRBJ1-6
TGTGCCAGCAGCTTAACGGGACAGGGGGCGCAGAGGACCTATAATTCACCCCTCCACTTT
CASSLTGQGAQRTYNSPLHF
>TRBV7-2|once|TRBD2|TRBJ2-5
TGTGCCAGCAGCAATACGGGGGAGGGAGAGACCCAGTACTTC
CASSNTGEGETQYF
>TRBV29-1|NA|TRBD1|TRBJ2-3
TGCAGCGTTGATAACAGGGGGACAGATACGCAGTATTTT
CSVDNRGTDTQYF
>TRBV18|NA|TRBD1|TRBJ1-1
TGTGCCAGCTCGCGCGACCCACGCCAGCCGGGACAGGGGAACACTGAAGCTTTCTTT
CASSRDPRQPGQGNTEAFF
>TRBV27|NA|TRBD1|TRBJ1-6
TGTGCCAGCAGTTTATATTGGACAGGGGATAATTCACCCCTCCACTTT
CASSLYWTGDNSPLHF
>TRBV2|few|TRBD1|TRBJ1-5
TGTGCCAGCAGTGCTGACAGGGGCATTCAGCCCCAGCATTTT
CASSADRGIQPQHF
>TRBV13|NA|NA|TRBJ2-5
TGTGCCAGCAGCTCGCGAACCCTTAGCCAAGAGACCCAGTACTTC
CASSSRTLSQETQYF
>TRBV24-1|NA|NA|TRBJ2-7
TGTGCCACCAGTGATTCCTTGACAGCTAACTACGAGCAGTACTTC
CATSDSLTANYEQYF
>TRBV18|NA|TRBD2|TRBJ2-3
TGTGCCAGCTCCCGCGGGAGCGGGAGCTCAGATACGCAGTATTTT
CASSRGSGSSDTQYF
>TRBV28|once|TRBD1|TRBJ1-5
TGTGCCAGCAGTCCCGACAGGGGCACACGGCAGCCCCAGCATTTT
CASSPDRGTRQPQHF
>TRBV9|NA|NA|TRBJ1-3
TGTGCCAGCAGCGTAGGGGTGGGAGAATCCGGAAACACCATATATTTT
CASSVGVGESGNTIYF
>TRBV7-2|NA|NA|TRBJ2-1
TGTGCCAGCAGCTTACAGGGGAGCTCCTACAATGAGCAGTTCTTC
CASSLQGSSYNEQFF
>TRBV6-2/TRBV6-3|NA|TRBD1|TRBJ1-2
TGTGCCAGCAGTTACTCGCGGACAGGGAACTATGGCTACACCTTC
CASSYSRTGNYGYTF
>TRBV11-2|NA|TRBD2|TRBJ2-5
TGTGCCAGCAGCTTCCTCCTAGCGGGATGGGGTGAGACCCAGTACTTC
CASSFLLAGWGETQYF
>TRBV18|NA|NA|TRBJ2-1
TGTGCCAGCTCACCAACGCGGAATGAGCAGTTCTTC
CASSPTRNEQFF
>TRBV12-3/TRBV12-4|NA|NA|TRBJ1-4
TGTGCCAGCAGTTTGGGGGGGGAAAAACTGTTTTTT
CASSLGGEKLFF